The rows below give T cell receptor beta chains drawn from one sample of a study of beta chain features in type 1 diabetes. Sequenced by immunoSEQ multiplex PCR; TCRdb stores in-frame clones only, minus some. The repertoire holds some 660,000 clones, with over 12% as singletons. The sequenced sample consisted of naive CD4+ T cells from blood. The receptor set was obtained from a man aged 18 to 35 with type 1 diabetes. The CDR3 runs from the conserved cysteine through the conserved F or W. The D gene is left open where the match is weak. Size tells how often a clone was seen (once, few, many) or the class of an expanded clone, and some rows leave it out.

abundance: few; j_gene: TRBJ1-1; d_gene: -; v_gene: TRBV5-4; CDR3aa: CASSLAGREITEAFF; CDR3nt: TGTGCCAGCAGCTTGGCCGGCAGGGAGATAACTGAAGCTTTCTTT
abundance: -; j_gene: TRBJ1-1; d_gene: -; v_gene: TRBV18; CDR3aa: CASSTTGNTEAFF; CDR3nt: TGTGCCAGCTCTACGACAGGTAATACTGAAGCTTTCTTT
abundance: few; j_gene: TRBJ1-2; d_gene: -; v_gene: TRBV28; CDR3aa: CASSSGDYGYTF; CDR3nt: TGTGCCAGCAGTTCAGGAGACTATGGCTACACCTTC
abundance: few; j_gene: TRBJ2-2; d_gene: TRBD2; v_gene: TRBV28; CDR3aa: CASSLAGGHVTGELFF; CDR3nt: TGTGCCAGCAGTTTAGCGGGGGGGCACGTCACCGGGGAGCTGTTTTTT
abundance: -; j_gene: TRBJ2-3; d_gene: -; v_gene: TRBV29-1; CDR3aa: CSVEGRTSTDTQYF; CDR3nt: TGCAGCGTTGAGGGTCGGACTTCCACAGATACGCAGTATTTT
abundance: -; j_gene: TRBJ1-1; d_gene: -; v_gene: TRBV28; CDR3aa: CASSRTGITEAFF; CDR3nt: TGTGCCAGCAGTCGAACAGGGATCACTGAAGCTTTCTTT
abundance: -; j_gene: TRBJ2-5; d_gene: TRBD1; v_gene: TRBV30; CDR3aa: CAWDRGRQETQYF; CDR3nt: TGTGCCTGGGACAGGGGCCGGCAAGAGACCCAGTACTTC
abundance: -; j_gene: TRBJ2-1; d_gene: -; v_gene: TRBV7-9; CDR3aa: CASSLESGSYNEQFF; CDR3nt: TGTGCCAGCAGCTTAGAATCCGGCTCCTACAATGAGCAGTTCTTC
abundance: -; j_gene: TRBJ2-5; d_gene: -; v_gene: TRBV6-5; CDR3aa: CASSYTSVAPLETQYF; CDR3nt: TGTGCCAGCAGTTACACCAGCGTGGCCCCCTTAGAAACCCAGTACTTC
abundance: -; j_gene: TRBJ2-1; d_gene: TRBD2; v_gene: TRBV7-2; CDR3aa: CASSLWTSGPSSYNEQFF; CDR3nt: TGTGCCAGCAGCTTATGGACTAGCGGGCCGAGCTCCTACAATGAGCAGTTCTTC
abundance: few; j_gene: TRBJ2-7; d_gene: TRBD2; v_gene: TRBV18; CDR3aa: CASSPVASGSYEQYF; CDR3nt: TGTGCCAGCTCACCAGTGGCTAGCGGGAGCTACGAGCAGTACTTC
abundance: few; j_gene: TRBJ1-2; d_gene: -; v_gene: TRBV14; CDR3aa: CASSQDWSGPYGYTF; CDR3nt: TGTGCCAGCAGCCAAGATTGGTCGGGTCCCTATGGCTACACCTTC
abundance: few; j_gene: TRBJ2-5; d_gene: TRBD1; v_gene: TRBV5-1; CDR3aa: CASSPVGTGNPRRTQYF; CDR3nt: TGCGCCAGCAGCCCGGTAGGGACAGGGAACCCTAGGAGGACCCAGTACTTC
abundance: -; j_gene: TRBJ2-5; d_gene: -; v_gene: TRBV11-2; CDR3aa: CASSGASPETQYF; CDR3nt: TGTGCCAGCTCAGGGGCTTCCCCGGAGACCCAGTACTTC
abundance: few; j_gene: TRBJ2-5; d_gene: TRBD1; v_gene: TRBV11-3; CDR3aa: CASSSRTGAAGETQYF; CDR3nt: TGTGCCAGCAGCTCCCGGACAGGGGCCGCTGGGGAGACCCAGTACTTC
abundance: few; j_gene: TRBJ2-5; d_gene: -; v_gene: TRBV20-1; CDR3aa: CSATGAETQYF; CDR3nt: TGCAGTGCTACTGGGGCGGAGACCCAGTACTTC
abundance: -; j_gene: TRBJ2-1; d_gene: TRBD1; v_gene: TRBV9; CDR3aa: CASSDRDRGYNEQFF; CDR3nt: TGTGCCAGCAGCGACCGGGACAGGGGCTACAATGAGCAGTTCTTC
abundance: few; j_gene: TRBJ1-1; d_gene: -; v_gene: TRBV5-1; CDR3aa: CASSLGSNTEAFF; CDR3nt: TGCGCCAGCAGCTTAGGGAGCAACACTGAAGCTTTCTTT
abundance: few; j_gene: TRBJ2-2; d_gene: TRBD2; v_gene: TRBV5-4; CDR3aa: CASSPGLAGVTGELFF; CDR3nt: TGTGCCAGCAGCCCGGGACTAGCGGGAGTAACCGGGGAGCTGTTTTTT
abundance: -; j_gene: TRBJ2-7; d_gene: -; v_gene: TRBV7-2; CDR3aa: CASSRVGNSYEQYF; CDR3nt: TGTGCCAGCAGTCGAGTGGGCAATTCCTACGAGCAGTACTTC
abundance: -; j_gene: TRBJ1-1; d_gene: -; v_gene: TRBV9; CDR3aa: CASSVEGMRNTEAFF; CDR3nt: TGTGCCAGCAGCGTAGAGGGGATGCGGAACACTGAAGCTTTCTTT
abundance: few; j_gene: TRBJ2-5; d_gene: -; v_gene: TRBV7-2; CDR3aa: CASSLAGGPGPYQETQYF; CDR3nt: TGTGCCAGCAGCTTAGCCGGGGGGCCAGGACCGTACCAAGAGACCCAGTACTTC
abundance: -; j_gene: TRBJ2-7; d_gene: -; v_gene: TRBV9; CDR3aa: CASSPGWPGPYEQYF; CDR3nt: TGTGCCAGCAGCCCCGGCTGGCCGGGACCCTACGAGCAGTACTTC
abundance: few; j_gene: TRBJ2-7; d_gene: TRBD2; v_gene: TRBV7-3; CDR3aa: CASSRTGTSSYEQYF; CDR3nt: TGTGCCAGCAGCCGAACCGGGACTAGCTCCTACGAGCAGTACTTC
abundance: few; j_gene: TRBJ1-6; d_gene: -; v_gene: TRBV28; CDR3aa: CASSPGHSYNSPLHF; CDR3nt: TGTGCCAGCAGCCCCGGACACTCCTATAATTCACCCCTCCACTTT
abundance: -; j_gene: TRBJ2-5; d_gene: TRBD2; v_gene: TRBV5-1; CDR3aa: CASSLIAGAETQYF; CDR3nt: TGCGCCAGCAGCTTGATAGCGGGAGCTGAGACCCAGTACTTC
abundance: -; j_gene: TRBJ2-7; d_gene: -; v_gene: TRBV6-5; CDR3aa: CASSLFDEQYF; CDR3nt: TGTGCCAGCAGCCTATTCGACGAGCAGTACTTC
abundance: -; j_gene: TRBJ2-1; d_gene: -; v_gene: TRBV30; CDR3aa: CAWSPRLGVKMGSYNEQFF; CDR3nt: TGTGCCTGGAGTCCTCGTTTAGGGGTGAAAATGGGTTCTTACAATGAGCAGTTCTTC
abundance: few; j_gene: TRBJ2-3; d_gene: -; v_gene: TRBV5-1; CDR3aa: CASSLVTDTQYF; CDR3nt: TGCGCCAGCAGCTTGGTTACAGATACGCAGTATTTT
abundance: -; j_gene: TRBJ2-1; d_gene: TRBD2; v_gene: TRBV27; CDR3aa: CASSLVWGLAGTKFDYNEQFF; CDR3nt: TGTGCCAGCAGTTTAGTATGGGGGCTAGCGGGGACGAAGTTCGACTACAATGAGCAGTTCTTC
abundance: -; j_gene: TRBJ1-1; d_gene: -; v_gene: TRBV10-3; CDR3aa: CAISETGNTEAFF; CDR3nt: TGTGCCATCAGTGAAACAGGGAACACTGAAGCTTTCTTT
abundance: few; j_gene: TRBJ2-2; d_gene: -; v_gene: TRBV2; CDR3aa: CASSEVGTGELFF; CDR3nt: TGTGCCAGCAGTGAAGTGGGCACCGGGGAGCTGTTTTTT
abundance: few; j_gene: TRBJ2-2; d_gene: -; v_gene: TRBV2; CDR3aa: CASSRPGVNTGELFF; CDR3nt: TGTGCCAGCAGTCGGCCCGGGGTAAACACCGGGGAGCTGTTTTTT
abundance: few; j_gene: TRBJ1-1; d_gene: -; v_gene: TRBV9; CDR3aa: CASSAATKTGAEAFF; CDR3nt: TGTGCCAGCAGCGCCGCTACCAAGACTGGGGCTGAAGCTTTCTTT
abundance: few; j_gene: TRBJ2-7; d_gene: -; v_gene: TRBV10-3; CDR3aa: CAISEAAGSYEQYF; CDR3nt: TGTGCCATCAGTGAGGCGGCAGGGTCCTACGAGCAGTACTTC
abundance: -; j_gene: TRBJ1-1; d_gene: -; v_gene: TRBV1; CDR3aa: CTSSHTLTNAFF; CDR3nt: TGCACCAGCAGCCACACGCTGACAAATGCTTTCTTT
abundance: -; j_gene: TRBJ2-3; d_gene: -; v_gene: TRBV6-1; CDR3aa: CASSGRDSDTQYF; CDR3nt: TGTGCCAGCAGTGGCAGGGATTCAGATACGCAGTATTTT
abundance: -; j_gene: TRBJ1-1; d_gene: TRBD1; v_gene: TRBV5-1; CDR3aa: CASSVDRGSEAFF; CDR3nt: TGCGCCAGCAGCGTCGACAGGGGCTCTGAAGCTTTCTTT
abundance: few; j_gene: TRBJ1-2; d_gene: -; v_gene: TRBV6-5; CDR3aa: CASLGETTTNYGYTF; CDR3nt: TGTGCCAGCCTAGGGGAAACGACCACTAACTATGGCTACACCTTC
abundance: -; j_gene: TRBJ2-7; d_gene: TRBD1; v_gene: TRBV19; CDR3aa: CASSQQGQGAYEQYF; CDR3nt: TGTGCCAGTAGCCAGCAAGGACAGGGGGCCTACGAGCAGTACTTC
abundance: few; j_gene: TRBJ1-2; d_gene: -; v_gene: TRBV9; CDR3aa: CASSVDSYYGYTF; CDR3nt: TGTGCCAGCAGCGTAGACAGCTACTATGGCTACACCTTC
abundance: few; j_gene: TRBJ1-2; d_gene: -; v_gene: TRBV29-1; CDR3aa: CSVGNRGRSYGYTF; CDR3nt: TGCAGCGTTGGGAACCGGGGACGGAGCTATGGCTACACCTTC
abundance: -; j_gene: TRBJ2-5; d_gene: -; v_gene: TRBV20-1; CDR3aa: CSASYETQYF; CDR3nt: TGCAGTGCTAGTTATGAGACCCAGTACTTC
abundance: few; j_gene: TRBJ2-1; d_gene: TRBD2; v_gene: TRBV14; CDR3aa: CASSKGTSAYYNEQFF; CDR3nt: TGTGCCAGCAGCAAGGGGACTAGCGCATACTACAATGAGCAGTTCTTC
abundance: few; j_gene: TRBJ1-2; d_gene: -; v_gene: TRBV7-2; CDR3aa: CASSLDRDYGYTF; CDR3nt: TGTGCCAGCAGCTTAGACAGGGACTATGGCTACACCTTC
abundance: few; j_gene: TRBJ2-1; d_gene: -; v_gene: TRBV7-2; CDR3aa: CASSLGVLYNEQFF; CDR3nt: TGTGCCAGCAGCTTAGGAGTCCTTTACAATGAGCAGTTCTTC
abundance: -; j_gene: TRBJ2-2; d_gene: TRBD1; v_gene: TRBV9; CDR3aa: CASSVSSGGNTGELFF; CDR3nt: TGTGCCAGCAGCGTCTCGTCAGGGGGGAACACCGGGGAGCTGTTTTTT
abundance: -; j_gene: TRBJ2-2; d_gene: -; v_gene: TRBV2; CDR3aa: CASSAKLNTGELFF; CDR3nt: TGTGCCAGCAGTGCGAAGCTCAACACCGGGGAGCTGTTTTTT
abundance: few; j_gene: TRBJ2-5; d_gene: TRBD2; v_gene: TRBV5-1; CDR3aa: CASSPGTSGSVQYF; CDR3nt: TGCGCCAGCAGCCCCGGGACTAGCGGGAGTGTCCAGTACTTC
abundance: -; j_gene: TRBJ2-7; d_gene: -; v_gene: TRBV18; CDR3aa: CASSPPEISYEQYF; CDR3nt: TGTGCCAGCTCACCACCGGAGATCTCCTACGAGCAGTACTTC
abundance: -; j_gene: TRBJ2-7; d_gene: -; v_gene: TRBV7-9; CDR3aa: CASSLRDNQYF; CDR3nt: TGTGCCAGCAGCCTGAGGGATAATCAGTACTTC